The source of this T cell receptor (beta chain) is a study of control samples from healthy donors and cancer patients. Profiling relied on immunoSEQ multiplex PCR, and the TCRdb table lists in-frame clones only, not all of them. The data contain around 30,000 clones, just over 90% of them singletons. Sequencing was performed on PBMCs. This TCR derives from a man in his forties or fifties with lung cancer.

The CDR3 bases are TGTGCCAGCAGCTTGGAACAAACCCTAGGATTCCAAGAGACCCAGTACTTC. This translates into CASSLEQTLGFQETQYF. The chain recombines TRBV5-6 with TRBJ2-5, with D hard to call. CDR1 is SGHDT, CDR2 YYEEEE, per germline. The length of the CDR3 is 17 residues. The ends were cut back, 0 bases at V and 1 base at J, with 16 bases in the middle.